This TCR beta chain comes out of a study of cytomegalovirus exposure and HLA in healthy donors. Use of 60 Vbeta and 13 Jbeta primers characterized the PCR. Clones were sequenced by immunoSEQ multiplex PCR, and TCRdb holds only the in-frame ones, with some missing. The sample consists of about 220,000 clones, approximately 83% of them appearing once. CDR3 length: 14 amino acids. The rearrangement uses TRBV1 and TRBJ1-5; TRBD1 is taken as the D call from the table, unchecked against the DNA. TRBV1 is annotated as a pseudogene. The sample was PBMCs. This receptor was obtained from a boy between 2 and 10 years old in good health and CMV-seronegative. CDR3: CTSSRGNSNQPQHF. The CDR3 DNA reads TGCACCAGCAGCAGGGGAAACAGCAATCAGCCCCAGCATTTT.